These T cell receptor beta chains were read from a single sample in a study of T cell responses to AZD1222 COVID-19 vaccine. Clones were sequenced by immunoSEQ multiplex PCR, and TCRdb holds only the in-frame ones, with some missing. Of fewer than 120,000 clones in the sample, around 92% were seen once. The starting material was peripheral blood, obtained on day 0 of AZD1222 vaccination. The receptors come from an adult in good health. Both conserved end residues are part of each CDR3. D genes are given only for firm matches. The size entry is marked missing in some rows and otherwise reads once, few, many or a size class.

j_gene | v_gene | abundance | d_gene | CDR3aa | CDR3nt
TRBJ1-5 | TRBV6-5 | NA | NA | CASRRDRGGQPQHF | TGTGCCAGCAGACGGGACCGAGGGGGTCAGCCCCAGCATTTT
TRBJ2-3 | TRBV5-5 | once | NA | CASSLTASTSTDTQYF | TGTGCCAGCAGCTTGACGGCTTCGACTAGCACAGATACGCAGTATTTT
TRBJ1-3 | TRBV6-2/TRBV6-3 | once | NA | CASSPHNSGNTIYF | TGTGCCAGCAGCCCCCACAACTCTGGAAACACCATATATTTT
TRBJ2-3 | TRBV29-1 | NA | TRBD1 | CSARDRVADTQYF | TGCAGCGCACGGGACAGGGTCGCAGATACGCAGTATTTT
TRBJ1-3 | TRBV18 | NA | NA | CASSSSVGSGNTIYF | TGTGCCAGCTCGTCAAGCGTTGGCTCTGGAAACACCATATATTTT
TRBJ2-5 | TRBV7-3 | once | TRBD2 | CASSLGLAGDGETQYF | TGTGCCAGCAGCTTGGGACTAGCGGGGGATGGGGAGACCCAGTACTTC
TRBJ1-2 | TRBV7-9 | NA | NA | CASSFEGFGYGYTF | TGTGCCAGCAGCTTCGAGGGTTTTGGCTATGGCTACACCTTC
TRBJ1-6 | TRBV30 | once | TRBD1 | CASATGWNSPLHF | TGTGCCTCCGCGACAGGGTGGAATTCACCCCTCCACTTT
TRBJ1-1 | TRBV10-3 | NA | NA | CATLGAVNTEAFF | TGTGCCACCTTGGGGGCGGTTAACACTGAAGCTTTCTTT
TRBJ2-6 | TRBV6-5 | NA | NA | CASGPQASGANVLTF | TGTGCCAGTGGACCTCAGGCCTCTGGGGCCAACGTCCTGACTTTC
TRBJ2-7 | TRBV5-4 | NA | NA | CASNLGPYNLGYEQYF | TGTGCCAGCAACCTGGGACCCTACAATCTGGGTTACGAGCAGTACTTC
TRBJ2-2 | TRBV5-6 | NA | NA | CASSFRSGDNTGELFF | TGTGCCAGCAGCTTCAGGTCAGGGGATAACACCGGGGAGCTGTTTTTT
TRBJ1-2 | TRBV27 | NA | NA | CASSPRGTANYGYTF | TGTGCCAGCAGTCCACGGGGAACCGCTAACTATGGCTACACCTTC
TRBJ2-5 | TRBV14 | NA | NA | CASSQRRETQYF | TGTGCCAGCAGCCAGCGGAGGGAGACCCAGTACTTC
TRBJ1-5 | TRBV19 | NA | TRBD1 | CASTGQALSNQPQHF | TGTGCCAGTACCGGACAGGCACTTAGCAATCAGCCCCAGCATTTT
TRBJ1-4 | TRBV27 | once | TRBD1 | CASSSDRGTNEKLFF | TGTGCCAGCAGTTCCGACAGGGGAACTAATGAAAAACTGTTTTTT
TRBJ2-5 | TRBV10-2 | NA | TRBD1 | CASSEATGQETQYF | TGCGCCAGCAGTGAGGCGACAGGGCAAGAGACCCAGTACTTC
TRBJ1-5 | TRBV6-5 | NA | NA | CASSYSFDQPQHF | TGTGCCAGCAGTTACTCGTTTGATCAGCCCCAGCATTTT
TRBJ2-7 | TRBV10-3 | NA | TRBD1 | CAISSVQGALSEQYF | TGTGCCATCAGTTCAGTACAGGGGGCGTTAAGCGAGCAGTACTTC
TRBJ2-2 | TRBV5-6 | NA | NA | CASSLGGPGELFF | TGTGCCAGCAGCTTAGGAGGGCCCGGGGAGCTGTTTTTT
TRBJ1-1 | TRBV10-3 | NA | NA | CAIKGQSSFMNTEAFF | TGTGCCATCAAGGGTCAATCCTCTTTCATGAACACTGAAGCTTTCTTT
TRBJ2-7 | TRBV5-1 | NA | TRBD1 | CASRPDRGDEQYF | TGCGCCAGCAGGCCGGACAGGGGCGACGAGCAGTACTTC
TRBJ1-3 | TRBV12-5 | once | NA | CASGLTGTGNTIYF | TGTGCTAGTGGACTGACCGGGACGGGAAACACCATATATTTT
TRBJ2-1 | TRBV14 | NA | NA | CASSQDDGSGPAVKANEQFF | TGTGCCAGCAGCCAAGATGATGGGAGCGGGCCGGCCGTCAAGGCTAATGAGCAGTTCTTC
TRBJ1-1 | TRBV11-3 | NA | NA | CASSMGARNTEAFF | TGTGCCAGCAGTATGGGGGCGCGAAACACTGAAGCTTTCTTT
TRBJ1-6 | TRBV6-4 | once | NA | CASSVQEGAPLHF | TGTGCCAGCAGTGTTCAGGAGGGGGCACCCCTCCACTTT
TRBJ2-3 | TRBV30 | NA | TRBD1 | CAWSSPGQGKGTDTQYF | TGTGCCTGGAGTTCCCCGGGACAGGGTAAAGGCACAGATACGCAGTATTTT
TRBJ1-6 | TRBV28 | NA | NA | CASRSFDSPLHF | TGTGCCAGCAGATCTTTCGATTCACCCCTCCACTTT
TRBJ2-5 | TRBV7-2 | NA | NA | CASSFGRQETQYF | TGTGCCAGCAGCTTCGGCCGACAAGAGACCCAGTACTTC
TRBJ1-1 | TRBV10-3 | NA | NA | CAISEVSLNTEAFF | TGTGCCATCAGTGAGGTGTCATTGAACACTGAAGCTTTCTTT
TRBJ1-1 | TRBV9 | NA | NA | CASSPWGSNTEAFF | TGTGCCAGCAGCCCCTGGGGGTCCAACACTGAAGCTTTCTTT
TRBJ2-3 | TRBV19 | few | NA | CASSSADRTDTQYF | TGTGCCAGTAGTTCCGCTGACCGGACAGATACGCAGTATTTT
TRBJ1-1 | TRBV7-9 | once | TRBD1 | CASSSRTGNTEAFF | TGTGCCAGCAGCTCCCGGACAGGGAACACTGAAGCTTTCTTT
TRBJ2-7 | TRBV7-8 | NA | TRBD1 | CASGRGKDRLYEQYF | TGTGCCAGCGGCAGGGGGAAAGACAGGCTCTACGAGCAGTACTTC
TRBJ1-2 | TRBV2 | NA | NA | CASSVGGLNYGYTF | TGTGCCAGCAGTGTGGGGGGGTTAAACTATGGCTACACCTTC